This passage covers 19 T cell receptor gamma chains from one sample sequenced in a study of gamma-delta T cells after stem cell transplantation. TCRdb reapplied CATT to the RT-PCR reads. The sample yields some 4,500 gamma-chain clones, about 20% seen once. The sequenced sample was gamma-delta T cells. These receptors came from a human donor. It is not recorded whose cells these are; they may come from a transplant donor.

The J gene is TRGJ1 or TRGJ2, the V gene TRGV2. Germline values: CDR1 EGSNGY, CDR2 YDSYNSKV. The V gene end was trimmed by 0 bases and the J gene end by 12 bases; junction bases not matched to a gene: 5. The CDR3 totals 11 residues. CDR3 nucleotides: TGTGCCACCTGGGACGGGCGCGGGAAACTCTTT. Amino acids: CATWDGRGKLF.

DNA for the CDR3: TGTGCCACCTGGGATAGATCCTCTTATTATAAGAAACTCTTT. This translates into CATWDRSSYYKKLF. The chain employs TRGV8 and TRGJ1 or TRGJ2. The ends lost 1 base at V and 3 bases at J; junction bases unmatched: 6. The CDR3 consists of 14 residues. Germline V gene lookup returns CDR1 VENAVY and CDR2 YDSYNSRV.

There are a few counts of this clone. V is TRGV9 and J is TRGJP. CDR3 length: 18 residues. The V and J ends lost 1 base and 4 bases, in that order; junction bases with no gene match: 7. Germline V lookup: CDR1 GITISATS, CDR2 ISYDGTV (reference sequence). The CDR3 reads CALWEVHQQELGKKIKVF. The CDR3, as DNA: TGTGCCTTGTGGGAGGTACACCAACAAGAGTTGGGCAAAAAAATCAAGGTATTT.

This clone has more than one count but fewer than ten. The V call is TRGV8, the J call TRGJ1 or TRGJ2. The CDR3 is 12 amino acids. The V gene end was trimmed by 5 bases and the J gene end by 1 base; junction bases not matched to a gene: 2. Germline V gene lookup returns CDR1 VENAVY and CDR2 YDSYNSRV. The CDR3 reads CATWGNYYKKLF. CDR3 coding DNA: TGTGCCACCTGGGGCAATTATTATAAGAAACTCTTT.

This chain joins TRGV8 and TRGJ1 or TRGJ2. V was pared by 2 bases and J by 4 bases, with 5 bases of the junction left unmatched. CDR3 length equals 13 residues. CDR1 and CDR2 (germline): VENAVY, YDSYNSRV. CDR3 DNA sequence: TGTGCCACCTGGGATACGGAGTATTATAAGAAACTCTTT. Encoded protein: CATWDTEYYKKLF.

This chain joins TRGV8 and TRGJ1 or TRGJ2. V was pared by 4 bases and J by 0 bases, with 3 bases of the junction left unmatched. CDR1 and CDR2 from the germline V gene are VENAVY and YDSYNSRV. The CDR3 covers 13 residues. The CDR3 loop is CATWDKNYYKKLF. The CDR3, as DNA: TGTGCCACCTGGGACAAGAATTATTATAAGAAACTCTTT.

This chain links TRGV8 with TRGJP2. Unmatched junction bases numbered 7, after V lost 3 bases and J lost 3 bases. The CDR3 covers 15 residues. Germline values: CDR1 VENAVY, CDR2 YDSYNSRV. CDR3: CATWDVARSDWIKTF. CDR3 nucleotides: TGTGCCACCTGGGATGTAGCTCGTAGTGATTGGATCAAGACGTTT.

This clone has just one count. One end of the junction varies from germline; a read error may be responsible. The chain employs TRGV9 and TRGJ1 or TRGJ2. Per the germline V gene, CDR1 is GITISATS and CDR2 is ISYDGTV (reference sequence). The CDR3 covers 11 residues. As DNA, the CDR3 is TGTGCCTGGTGGGAGGCGCGGGGGAAACTATTT. Its protein is CAWWEARGKLF.

The chain links TRGV8 to TRGJ1 or TRGJ2. The CDR3 loop spans 13 amino acids. V lost 9 bases and J lost 3; bases outside the gene matches: 11. Germline V gene data show CDR1 as VENAVY and CDR2 as YDSYNSRV. The CDR3 sequence is CATQLYRYYKKLF. CDR3 coding DNA: TGTGCCACCCAATTATATCGTTATTATAAGAAACTCTTT.

This clone appeared a few times. The CDR3 nucleotides are TGTGCCACCTGGGATGCAAGACACTATTATAAGAAACTCTTT. Encoded protein: CATWDARHYYKKLF. The chain recombines TRGV4 with TRGJ1 or TRGJ2. V lost 2 bases to trimming and J lost 4 bases; unmatched junction nucleotides: 8. Germline assignment: CDR1 EGSTGY and CDR2 YDSYTSSV. The CDR3 contains 14 residues.

The CDR3 is CATWDRLSNYYKKLF. Written as DNA, the CDR3 is TGTGCCACCTGGGACAGGCTCTCGAATTATTATAAGAAACTCTTT. The gene calls are TRGV5 and TRGJ1 or TRGJ2. The CDR3 extends over 15 amino acids. The germline gives CDR1 VINAFY, CDR2 YDVSNSKD. J lost 0 bases, V lost 0 bases, and 5 bases had no gene match.

The gene calls are TRGV9 and TRGJ1 or TRGJ2. This CDR3 has 15 residues. Germline lookup yields CDR1 GITISATS and CDR2 ISYDGTV (reference sequence). The ends lost 2 bases at V and 5 bases at J; junction bases unmatched: 12. The CDR3 DNA reads TGTGCCTTGTGGGAGGAGATTGCAGGGGATTATAAGAAACTCTTT. This encodes CALWEEIAGDYKKLF.

The chain has TRGV3 and TRGJ1 or TRGJ2. The CDR3 runs 14 residues. Losses at the gene ends were 6 bases for V and 0 bases for J; bases not matched to a gene: 8. Germline V gives CDR1 VTNTFY, CDR2 YDVSTARD (reference sequence). For the CDR3, the DNA is TGTGCCACCTGGTCCAGCGGGAATTATTATAAGAAACTCTTT. This sequence encodes CATWSSGNYYKKLF.

This CDR3 is CATWDRPGDYYKKLF. The DNA of the CDR3 is TGTGCCACCTGGGACAGACCCGGGGATTATTATAAGAAACTCTTT. The V call is TRGV3, the J call TRGJ1 or TRGJ2. The CDR3 length is 15 residues. The ends lost 1 base at V and 2 bases at J; junction bases unmatched: 8. Looked up from germline, CDR1 is VTNTFY and CDR2 is YDVSTARD (reference sequence).

The V call is TRGV8, the J call TRGJP2. The ends lost 3 bases at V and 0 bases at J; junction bases unmatched: 10. Germline assignment: CDR1 VENAVY and CDR2 YDSYNSRV. The CDR3 is made up of 17 amino acids. CDR3 protein: CATWDPSLNSSDWIKTF. The CDR3 nucleotides read TGTGCCACCTGGGATCCCTCCTTAAATAGTAGTGATTGGATCAAGACGTTT.

V and J are TRGV5 and TRGJ1 or TRGJ2. This CDR3 comprises 14 residues. Trimming took 0 bases from V and 9 from J; bases not matched to a gene: 11. The germline gives CDR1 VINAFY, CDR2 YDVSNSKD. CDR3 residues: CATWDRHQLVKKLF. The CDR3 DNA is TGTGCCACCTGGGACAGGCACCAGTTGGTTAAGAAACTCTTT.

The genes are TRGV2 and TRGJP2. The CDR3 sequence is 16 residues long. V lost 0 bases, J lost 0 bases, and 4 bases stayed unmatched. Germline CDR1 is EGSNGY and CDR2 is YDSYNSKV. The CDR3 DNA sequence: TGTGCCACCTGGGACGGGCTCGATAGTAGTGATTGGATCAAGACGTTT. The encoded protein is CATWDGLDSSDWIKTF.

This clone appeared a few times. The chain has TRGV3 and TRGJ1 or TRGJ2. This CDR3 has 13 residues. Germline V gene data show CDR1 as VTNTFY and CDR2 as YDVSTARD (reference sequence). The V segment lost 0 bases and the J segment 10 bases; nucleotides outside the gene matches: 9. The chain's CDR3 is CATWDRPGIKKLF. The CDR3, as DNA: TGTGCCACCTGGGACAGGCCGGGGATAAAGAAACTCTTT.

This clone has just a few counts. This chain uses TRGV2 with TRGJ1 or TRGJ2. J gave up 0 bases and V 3 bases, and 20 bases lay outside the gene matches. The CDR3 spans 19 residues. Per the germline V gene, CDR1 is EGSNGY and CDR2 is YDSYNSKV. CDR3 coding DNA: TGTGCCACCTGGGACAGGCCCACGACCCGTTTTTCGAATTATTATAAGAAACTCTTT. This encodes CATWDRPTTRFSNYYKKLF.